This T cell receptor (beta chain) is from a study of a mutant IDH1 vaccine in newly diagnosed glioma. Note on this clone: No antigen is known for it.

The CDR3 has 15 amino acids. Per germline, CDR1 MNHNY and CDR2 SVGAGI (reference sequence). The V end was cut by 4 bases, the J end by 4 bases, with 16 bases between. Produced via immunoSEQ multiplex PCR; TCRdb's table is partial and in-frame only. Of roughly 30,000 clones listed, approximately 83% are singletons. As to time point: week 47, end of study. Each vaccine dose was 300 ug of mutant IDH1 20-mer peptide, with topical imiquimod. This TCR was sampled from a man aged 25-45 years with glioma. The specimen was PBMCs, collected from a glioma patient whose treatment included an IDH1 peptide vaccine. The chain couples TRBV6-6 to TRBJ1-1; D perhaps matches TRBD1 (5 bases). The CDR3 region is CASSSGGFRGTEAFF. CDR3 nucleotide sequence: TGTGCCAGCAGTTCTGGGGGTTTTCGGGGCACTGAAGCTTTCTTT.